This T cell receptor beta chain originates from a study of regulatory T cells in long-lasting Graves disease. Study as a whole: In persistent Graves' disease, antithyroid drugs had been taken for over 5 years and TSH receptor antibodies stayed positive.

The time point denotes: persistent/refractory GD, antithyroid drugs over 5 years with positive TRAb. From PBMCs, RNA was extracted and then used to make the TCR library. V was cut by 7 bases and J by 1 base, with 13 bases left in between. There are 14 residues in the CDR3. From germline, CDR1 is SGHAT and CDR2 FQNNGV. This clonotype was found a few times. Building of the TCR beta libraries involved iRepertoire HTBI primers and Arm-PCR of CDR3 regions. In the original workflow: Across samples, 50 to 75 TRBV and some 14 TRBJ segments were found. TCRdb re-called the multiplex PCR reads through MiXCR, storing one row per CDR3 protein. Here the V and J calls rest on TCRdb's processing, not on the authors' analysis. The sample carries 600,000 to 850,000 distinct CDR3 sequences, around 32% recorded once.

Material: peripheral blood mononuclear cells (PBMCs), obtained when the disease was refractory, from a patient treated with antithyroid drugs. The chain couples TRBV11-2 to TRBJ2-5; D gene uncertain. The sequence came from a female donor with Graves disease. CDR3 in amino acids: CASTPNPPQETQYF. CDR3 in DNA: TGTGCCAGCACCCCGAACCCCCCCCAAGAGACCCAGTACTTC.